The 4 T cell receptor beta chains in this list originate from one sample, sequenced in a study of cytomegalovirus exposure and HLA in healthy donors. PCR primers comprised 60 Vbeta and 13 Jbeta primers. Measured with immunoSEQ multiplex PCR; TCRdb has only the in-frame clones, and not every one. The table includes about 82,000 clones, approximately 69% detected once. The material sequenced was PBMCs. These TCRs come from a man in his forties in good health and CMV-seropositive.

CDR3 in DNA: TGTGCCGCCGCCCCTACTAGCGGGGACTACAATGAGCAGTTCTTC. Translated, it gives CAAAPTSGDYNEQFF. V gene TRBV10-3 combines with J gene TRBJ2-1; TRBD2 agrees at 10 bases. CDR1 and CDR2 (germline): ENHRY, SYGVKD. This CDR3 is 15 amino acids long. The trim removed 11 bases at V and 3 bases at J, leaving 10 bases unmatched.

This clone was observed at least ten times. The chain couples TRBV28 to TRBJ1-2, with D unclear. The V gene lost 8 bases and the J gene lost 0 bases, with 7 bases spanning the gap. In germline, CDR1 is MDHEN, CDR2 SYDVKM. This CDR3 is 12 amino acids long. The CDR3 DNA is TGTGCCAGCGGGCAGACTAACTATGGCTACACCTTC. Amino acids: CASGQTNYGYTF.

In nucleotides, the CDR3 is TGTGCCAGCAGTTCTACGGACAGGGTGACCTACGAGCAGTACTTC. Residues: CASSSTDRVTYEQYF. The rearrangement joins TRBV28 to TRBJ2-7; TRBD1 matches 8 bases. J lost 2 bases, V lost 4 bases, and 7 bases had no gene match. The CDR3 extends over 15 amino acids. Germline assignment: CDR1 MDHEN and CDR2 SYDVKM.

Written as DNA, the CDR3 is TGTGCCAGCAGCTCCCCGGTGGGCGGGAATCGTTATGAGCAGTTCTTC. Its protein product is CASSSPVGGNRYEQFF. The chain couples TRBV7-2 to TRBJ2-1, with D possibly TRBD2 on 6 matching bases. Germline loops: CDR1 SGHTA, CDR2 FQGNSA. V was clipped by 4 bases and J by 8 bases, with 21 bases between them. This CDR3 has 16 residues. Looking up the rest from reference TRBV7-2 and TRBJ2-1 gives the full variable domain: GAGVSQSPSNKVTEKGKDVELRCDPISGHTALYWYRQSLGQGLEFLIYFQGNSAPDKSGLPSDRFSAERTGGSVSTLTIQRTQQEDSAVYLCASSSPVGGNRYEQFFGPGTRLTVL.